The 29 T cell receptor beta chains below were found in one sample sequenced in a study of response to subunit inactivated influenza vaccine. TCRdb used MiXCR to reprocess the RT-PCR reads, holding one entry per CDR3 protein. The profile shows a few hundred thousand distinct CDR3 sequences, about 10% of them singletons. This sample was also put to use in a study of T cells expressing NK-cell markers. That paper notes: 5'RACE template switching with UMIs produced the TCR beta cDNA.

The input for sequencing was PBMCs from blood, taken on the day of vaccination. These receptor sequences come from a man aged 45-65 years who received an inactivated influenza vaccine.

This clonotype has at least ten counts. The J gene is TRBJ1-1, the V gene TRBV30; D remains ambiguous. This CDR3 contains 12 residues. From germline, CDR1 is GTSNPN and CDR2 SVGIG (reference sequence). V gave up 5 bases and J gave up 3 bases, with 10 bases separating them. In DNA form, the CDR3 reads TGTGCCTGGGACGCATATTACACTGAAGCTTTCTTT. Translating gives CAWDAYYTEAFF.

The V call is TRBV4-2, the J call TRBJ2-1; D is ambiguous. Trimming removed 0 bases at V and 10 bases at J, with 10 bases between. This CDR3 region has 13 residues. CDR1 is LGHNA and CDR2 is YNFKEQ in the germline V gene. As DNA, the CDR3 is TGTGCCAGCAGCCAAGAAAGGGTAGGAGAGCAGTTCTTC. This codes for CASSQERVGEQFF.

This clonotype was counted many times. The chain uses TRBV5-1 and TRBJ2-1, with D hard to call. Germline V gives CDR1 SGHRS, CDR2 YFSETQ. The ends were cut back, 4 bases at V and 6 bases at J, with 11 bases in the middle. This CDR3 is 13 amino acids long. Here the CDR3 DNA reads TGCGCCAGCAGCCCCGATATGGGCAATGAGCAGTTCTTC. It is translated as CASSPDMGNEQFF.

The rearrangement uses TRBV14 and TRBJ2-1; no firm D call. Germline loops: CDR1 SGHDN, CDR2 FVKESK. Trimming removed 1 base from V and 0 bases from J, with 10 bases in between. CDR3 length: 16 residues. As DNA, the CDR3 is TGTGCCAGCAGCCAAGTACGCCTCAGCTCCTACAATGAGCAGTTCTTC. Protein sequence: CASSQVRLSSYNEQFF.

In DNA form, the CDR3 reads TGTGCCAGCAGTGAAGGCACACGGAATTCACCCCTCCACTTT. It translates to CASSEGTRNSPLHF. The chain has TRBV12-3 or TRBV12-4 and TRBJ1-6; D gene ambiguous. This CDR3 has 14 residues. The ends were cut back, 5 bases at V and 7 bases at J, with 12 bases in the middle.

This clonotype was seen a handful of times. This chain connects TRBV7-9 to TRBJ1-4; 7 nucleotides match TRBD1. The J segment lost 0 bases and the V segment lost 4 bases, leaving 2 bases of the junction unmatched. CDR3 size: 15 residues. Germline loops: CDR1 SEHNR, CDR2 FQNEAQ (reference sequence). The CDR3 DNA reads TGTGCCAGCAGCTACAGGGGTGCAACTAATGAAAAACTGTTTTTT. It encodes CASSYRGATNEKLFF.

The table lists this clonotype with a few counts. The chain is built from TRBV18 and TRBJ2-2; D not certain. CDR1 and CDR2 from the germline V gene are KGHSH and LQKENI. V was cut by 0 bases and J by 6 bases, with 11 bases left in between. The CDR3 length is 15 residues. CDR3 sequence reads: CASSPPIRGSGELFF. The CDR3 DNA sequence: TGTGCCAGCTCACCACCTATCCGAGGATCCGGGGAGCTGTTTTTT.

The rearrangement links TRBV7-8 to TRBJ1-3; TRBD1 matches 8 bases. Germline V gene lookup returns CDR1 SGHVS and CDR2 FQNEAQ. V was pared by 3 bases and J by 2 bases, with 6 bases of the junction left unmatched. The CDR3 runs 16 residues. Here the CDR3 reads CASSLNTQGAGNTIYF. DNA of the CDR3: TGTGCCAGCAGCTTGAATACACAGGGGGCTGGAAACACCATATATTTT.

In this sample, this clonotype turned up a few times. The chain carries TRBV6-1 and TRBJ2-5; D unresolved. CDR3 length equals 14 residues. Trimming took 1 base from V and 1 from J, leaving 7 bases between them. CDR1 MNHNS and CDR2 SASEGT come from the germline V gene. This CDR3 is CASSEEGVQETQYF. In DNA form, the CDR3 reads TGTGCCAGCAGTGAAGAAGGCGTCCAAGAGACCCAGTACTTC.

The CDR3 loop reads CASSVDVGRGNEQFF. The CDR3 coding sequence is TGTGCCAGCAGCGTAGATGTAGGGCGTGGCAATGAGCAGTTCTTC. The chain has TRBV9 and TRBJ2-1; D uncertain. The CDR3 consists of 15 residues. The germline V gene encodes CDR1 SGDLS and CDR2 YYNGEE. The V gene lost 0 bases and the J gene lost 6 bases, with 13 bases spanning the gap.

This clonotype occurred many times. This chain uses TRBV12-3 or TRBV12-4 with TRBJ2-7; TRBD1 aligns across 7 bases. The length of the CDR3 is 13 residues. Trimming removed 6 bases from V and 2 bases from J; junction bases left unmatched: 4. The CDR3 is CASRRTGAYEQYF. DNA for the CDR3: TGTGCCAGCAGACGGACAGGTGCCTACGAGCAGTACTTC.

CDR3 sequence reads: CASSLRTPAYNEQFF. In DNA form, the CDR3 reads TGTGCCAGCAGTTTGAGGACACCTGCCTACAATGAGCAGTTCTTC. The rearrangement joins TRBV28 to TRBJ2-1; D may be TRBD1 (5 bases). Germline values: CDR1 MDHEN, CDR2 SYDVKM. V was clipped by 3 bases and J by 2 bases, with 11 bases between them. The CDR3 length is 15 residues.

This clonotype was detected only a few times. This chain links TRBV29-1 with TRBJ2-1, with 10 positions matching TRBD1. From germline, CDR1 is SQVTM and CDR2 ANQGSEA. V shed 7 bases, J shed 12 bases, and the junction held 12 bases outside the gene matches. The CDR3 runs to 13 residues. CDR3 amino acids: CSGCRDRGPRQFF. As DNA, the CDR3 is TGCAGCGGGTGCCGGGACAGGGGACCGAGGCAGTTCTTC.

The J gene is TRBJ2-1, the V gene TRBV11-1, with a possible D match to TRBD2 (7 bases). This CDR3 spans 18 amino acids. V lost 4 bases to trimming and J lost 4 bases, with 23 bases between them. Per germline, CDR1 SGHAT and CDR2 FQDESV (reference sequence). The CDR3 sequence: CASSSIGRGGRVYNEQFF. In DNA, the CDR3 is TGTGCCAGCAGCTCTATCGGCAGGGGCGGGAGAGTTTACAATGAGCAGTTCTTC. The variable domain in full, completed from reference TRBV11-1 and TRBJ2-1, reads EAEVAQSPRYKITEKSQAVAFWCDPISGHATLYWYRQILGQGPELLVQFQDESVVDDSQLPKDRFSAERLKGVDSTLKIQPAELGDSAMYLCASSSIGRGGRVYNEQFFGPGTRLTVL.

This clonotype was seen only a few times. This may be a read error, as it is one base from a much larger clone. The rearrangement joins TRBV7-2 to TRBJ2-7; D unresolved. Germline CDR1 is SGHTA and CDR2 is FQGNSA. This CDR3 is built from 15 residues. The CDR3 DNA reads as TGTGCCAGCAGCTTAGATTCCCGGAGTACCTACGAGCAGCACTTC. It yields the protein CASSLDSRSTYEQHF.

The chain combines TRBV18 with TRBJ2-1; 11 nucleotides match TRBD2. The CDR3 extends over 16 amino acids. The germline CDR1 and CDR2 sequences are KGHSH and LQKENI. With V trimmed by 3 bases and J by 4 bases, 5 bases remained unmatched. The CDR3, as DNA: TGTGCCAGCTCACCTCCGGGACTAGCGGAATACAATGAGCAGTTCTTC. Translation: CASSPPGLAEYNEQFF. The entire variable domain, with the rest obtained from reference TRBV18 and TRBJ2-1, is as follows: NAGVMQNPRHLVRRRGQEARLRCSPMKGHSHVYWYRQLPEEGLKFMVYLQKENIIDESGMPKERFSAEFPKEGPSILRIQQVVRGDSAAYFCASSPPGLAEYNEQFFGPGTRLTVL.

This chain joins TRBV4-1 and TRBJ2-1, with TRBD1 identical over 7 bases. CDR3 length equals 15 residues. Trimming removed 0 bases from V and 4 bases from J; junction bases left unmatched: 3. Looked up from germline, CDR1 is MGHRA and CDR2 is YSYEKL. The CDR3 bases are TGCGCCAGCAGCCAAGATAGGGGGCATTACAATGAGCAGTTCTTC. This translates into CASSQDRGHYNEQFF.

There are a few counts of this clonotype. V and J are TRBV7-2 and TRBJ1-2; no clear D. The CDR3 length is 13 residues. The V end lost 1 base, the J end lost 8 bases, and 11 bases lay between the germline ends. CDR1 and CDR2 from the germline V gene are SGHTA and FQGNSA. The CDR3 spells CASSLDRARGYTF. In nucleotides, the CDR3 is TGTGCCAGCAGCTTAGACAGAGCCCGGGGCTACACCTTC.

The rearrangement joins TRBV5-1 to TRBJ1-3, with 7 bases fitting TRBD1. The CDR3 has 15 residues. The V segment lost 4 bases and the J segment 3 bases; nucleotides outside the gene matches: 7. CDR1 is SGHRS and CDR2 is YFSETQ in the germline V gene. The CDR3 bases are TGCGCCAGCAGCCTGGAGGGGGCCGGTGGAAACACCATATATTTT. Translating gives CASSLEGAGGNTIYF.

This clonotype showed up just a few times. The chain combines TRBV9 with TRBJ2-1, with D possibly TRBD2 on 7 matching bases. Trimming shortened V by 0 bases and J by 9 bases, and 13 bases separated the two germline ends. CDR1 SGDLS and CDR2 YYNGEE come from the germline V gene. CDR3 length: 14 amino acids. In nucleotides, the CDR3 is TGTGCCAGCAGCGTAGACGGGGGGCTTATTGAGCAGTTCTTC. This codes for CASSVDGGLIEQFF.

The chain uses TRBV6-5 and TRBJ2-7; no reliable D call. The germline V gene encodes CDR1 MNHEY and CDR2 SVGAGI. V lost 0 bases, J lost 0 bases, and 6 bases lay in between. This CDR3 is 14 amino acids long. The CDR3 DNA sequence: TGTGCCAGCAGTTACTCGAGCAGCTCCTACGAGCAGTACTTC. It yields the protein CASSYSSSSYEQYF.

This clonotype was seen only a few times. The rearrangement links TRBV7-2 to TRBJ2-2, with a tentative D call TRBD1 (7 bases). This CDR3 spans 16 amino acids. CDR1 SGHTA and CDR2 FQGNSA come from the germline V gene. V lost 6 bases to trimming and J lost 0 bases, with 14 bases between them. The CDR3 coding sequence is TGTGCCAGCAGATCCGGCGGGACAGCGAACACCGGGGAGCTGTTTTTT. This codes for CASRSGGTANTGELFF. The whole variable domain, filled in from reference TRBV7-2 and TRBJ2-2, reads GAGVSQSPSNKVTEKGKDVELRCDPISGHTALYWYRQSLGQGLEFLIYFQGNSAPDKSGLPSDRFSAERTGGSVSTLTIQRTQQEDSAVYLCASRSGGTANTGELFFGEGSRLTVL.

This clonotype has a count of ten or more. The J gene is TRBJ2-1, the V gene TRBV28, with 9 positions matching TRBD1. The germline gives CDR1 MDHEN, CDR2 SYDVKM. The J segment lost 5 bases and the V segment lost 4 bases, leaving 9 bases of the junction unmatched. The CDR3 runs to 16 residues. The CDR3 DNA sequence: TGTGCCAGCAGTTACTCGCCGGGACAGGGTCACAATGAGCAGTTCTTC. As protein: CASSYSPGQGHNEQFF.

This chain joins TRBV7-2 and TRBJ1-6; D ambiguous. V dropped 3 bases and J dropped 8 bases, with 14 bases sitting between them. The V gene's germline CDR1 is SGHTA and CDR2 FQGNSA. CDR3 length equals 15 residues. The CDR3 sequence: CASSLTPMDDSPLHF. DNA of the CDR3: TGTGCCAGCAGCTTGACCCCGATGGACGATTCACCCCTCCACTTT.

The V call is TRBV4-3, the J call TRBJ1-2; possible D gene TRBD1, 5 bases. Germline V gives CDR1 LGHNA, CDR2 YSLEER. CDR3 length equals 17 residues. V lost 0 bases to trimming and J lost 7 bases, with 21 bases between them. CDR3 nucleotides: TGCGCCAGCAGCCAAGATCGCGTTTTGCTGAGGGGAGGTGGCTACACCTTC. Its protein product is CASSQDRVLLRGGGYTF.

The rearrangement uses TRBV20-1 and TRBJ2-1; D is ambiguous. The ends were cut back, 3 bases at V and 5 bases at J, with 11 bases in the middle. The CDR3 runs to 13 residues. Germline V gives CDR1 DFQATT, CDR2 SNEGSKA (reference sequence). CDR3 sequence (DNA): TGCAGTGCTAGTTTACAGCCCCACAATGAGCAGTTCTTC. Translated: CSASLQPHNEQFF.

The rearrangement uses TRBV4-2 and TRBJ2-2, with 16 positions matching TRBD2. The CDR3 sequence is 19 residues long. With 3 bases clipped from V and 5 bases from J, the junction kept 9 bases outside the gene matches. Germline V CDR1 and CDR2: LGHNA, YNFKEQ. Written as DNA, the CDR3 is TGTGCCAGCAGCCAGGCTGGGACTAGCGGGAGGGCGTCTACCGGGGAGCTGTTTTTT. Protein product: CASSQAGTSGRASTGELFF.

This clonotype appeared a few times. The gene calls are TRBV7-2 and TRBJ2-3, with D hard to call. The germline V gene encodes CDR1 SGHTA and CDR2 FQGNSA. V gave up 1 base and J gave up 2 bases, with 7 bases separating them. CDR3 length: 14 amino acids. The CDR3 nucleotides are TGTGCCAGCAGCTTAGGGCCGGCCACAGATACGCAGTATTTT. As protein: CASSLGPATDTQYF.

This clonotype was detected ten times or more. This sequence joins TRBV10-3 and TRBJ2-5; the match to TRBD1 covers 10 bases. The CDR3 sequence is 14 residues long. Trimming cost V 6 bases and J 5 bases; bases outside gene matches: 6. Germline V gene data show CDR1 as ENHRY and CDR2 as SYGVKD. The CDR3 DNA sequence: TGTGCCATCAGCCTGGACAGGGGGTCGGAGACCCAGTACTTC. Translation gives CAISLDRGSETQYF.